The 20 T cell receptor beta chains in this list originate from one sample, sequenced in a study of cytomegalovirus exposure and HLA in healthy donors (dated by TCRdb to 2015 to 2018). The method behind the library was the immunoSEQ multiplex PCR assay. A mixture of 60 forward primers for TCR Vbeta segments and 13 reverse primers for TCR Jbeta segments was used in the multiplex PCR. TCRdb provides this immuneACCESS table in a form limited to in-frame rearrangements. Some clones are lacking; in checked studies, under half of them reflect an unresolved V gene, and why the rest are absent is not known. This sample's listing comprises about 200,000 clones. The ten biggest clones cover under 6.5% of the sample. The sample taken for sequencing was PBMCs. The receptors originated from a man aged 25-40 years in good health and CMV-seronegative.

In nucleotides, the CDR3 is TGTGCCACCAGCAGAGTGGGCGGGGAGGGTGATCAGCCCCAGCATTTT. Translation gives CATSRVGGEGDQPQHF. The rearrangement uses TRBV15 and TRBJ1-5; D uncertain. Trimming pared 1 base from V and 5 bases from J, leaving 15 bases between. This CDR3 has 16 amino acids. The germline V gene has CDR1 LNHNV and CDR2 YYDKDF (reference sequence).

The V and J genes are TRBV14 and TRBJ1-1, with TRBD1 matching 8 bases. V lost 6 bases, J lost 8 bases, and 8 bases stayed unmatched. Germline CDR1 and CDR2: SGHDN and FVKESK. There are 13 residues in the CDR3. The CDR3 region is CASRTGQGGEAFF. CDR3 nucleotides: TGTGCCAGCAGGACCGGACAGGGCGGAGAAGCTTTCTTT.

The chain combines TRBV19 with TRBJ2-7; D is perhaps TRBD1 (5 bases). Between the trimmed V and J ends, which lost 3 bases and 7 bases, there was a span of 19 bases. There are 15 residues in the CDR3. The germline gives CDR1 LNHDA, CDR2 SQIVND (reference sequence). The CDR3 is CASSIGVGLGWEQYF. The CDR3 DNA is TGTGCCAGTAGTATTGGGGTGGGGCTCGGATGGGAGCAGTACTTC.

The chain uses TRBV7-3 and TRBJ2-5; 7 bases agree with TRBD2. Per the germline V gene, CDR1 is SGHTA and CDR2 is FQGTGA. J gave up 2 bases and V 5 bases, and 8 bases lay outside the gene matches. The CDR3 runs to 15 residues. CDR3 region: CASSRSGGEQETQYF. CDR3 in DNA: TGTGCCAGCAGCCGGAGTGGGGGGGAGCAAGAGACCCAGTACTTC.

The chain links TRBV5-1 to TRBJ2-3; TRBD2 matches at 13 bases. The germline gives CDR1 SGHRS, CDR2 YFSETQ. V shed 1 base and J 0 bases; nucleotides not matched to a gene: 5. There are 18 residues in the CDR3. The chain's CDR3 is CASSLMTSGRLSTDTQYF. In nucleotides, the CDR3 is TGCGCCAGCAGCTTGATGACTAGCGGGAGGCTTAGCACAGATACGCAGTATTTT.

J is TRBJ2-5 and V is TRBV27, with no clear D. CDR1 MNHEY and CDR2 SMNVEV come from the germline V gene (reference sequence). The CDR3 covers 13 residues. With 4 bases removed from V and 5 bases from J, the gap between germline ends came to 11 bases. The CDR3 reads CASSSLERETQYF. CDR3 nucleotides: TGTGCCAGCAGTTCACTCGAGAGGGAGACCCAGTACTTC.

This chain connects TRBV7-6 to TRBJ2-5; tentatively, D is TRBD2 (7 bases). The ends were cut back, 2 bases at V and 5 bases at J, with 18 bases in the middle. Germline CDR1 SGHVS, CDR2 FNYEAQ. The CDR3 extends over 16 amino acids. CDR3 loop: CASSLREGGGLETQYF. Written as DNA, the CDR3 is TGTGCCAGCAGCTTAAGAGAGGGCGGGGGCTTGGAGACCCAGTACTTC.

This sequence joins TRBV5-1 and TRBJ2-7; TRBD1 agrees at 10 bases. The CDR3 loop spans 15 amino acids. The V and J ends lost 7 bases and 3 bases, in that order; junction bases with no gene match: 10. Looked up from germline, CDR1 is SGHRS and CDR2 is YFSETQ. The chain's CDR3 is CASGMGQGTYYEQYF. DNA for the CDR3: TGCGCCAGCGGCATGGGACAGGGGACCTACTACGAGCAGTACTTC.

The chain combines TRBV19 with TRBJ2-1; possible D gene TRBD2, 6 bases. V lost 0 bases and J lost 9, with 18 bases in between. Germline CDR1 is LNHDA and CDR2 is SQIVND (reference sequence). This CDR3 contains 16 residues. CDR3 loop: CASSIDGAGWLSEQFF. The DNA for the CDR3 is TGTGCCAGTAGTATAGATGGCGCGGGATGGCTTAGTGAGCAGTTCTTC.

The rearrangement joins TRBV7-2 to TRBJ2-7; 10 bases line up with TRBD1. This CDR3 is built from 15 residues. Germline CDR1 and CDR2: SGHTA and FQGNSA. The V segment lost 3 bases and the J segment 3 bases; nucleotides outside the gene matches: 5. CDR3 sequence (DNA): TGTGCCAGCAGCTTGGACCGGGACAGGGGCTACGAGCAGTACTTC. It yields the protein CASSLDRDRGYEQYF.

The chain couples TRBV18 to TRBJ1-1; D gene uncertain. The germline V gene has CDR1 KGHSH and CDR2 LQKENI. The V gene lost 1 base and the J gene lost 3 bases, with 12 bases spanning the gap. This CDR3 is 15 amino acids long. CDR3 DNA: TGTGCCAGCTCACCACTAGAGGTCCGGGACACTGAAGCTTTCTTT. As protein: CASSPLEVRDTEAFF.

V and J are TRBV29-1 and TRBJ2-7; tentatively, D is TRBD1 (5 bases). The germline V gene encodes CDR1 SQVTM and CDR2 ANQGSEA. Trimming left V 5 bases short and J 2 bases short, with 10 bases between. The CDR3 totals 12 residues. The CDR3 sequence: CSVSQGTYEQYF. Here the CDR3 DNA reads TGCAGCGTTTCTCAGGGCACCTACGAGCAGTACTTC.

The V call is TRBV7-9, the J call TRBJ1-4, with 11 bases fitting TRBD1. CDR3 length equals 16 residues. The junction had 6 bases not matched to a gene; V was cut back by 4 bases and J by 5 bases. Per the germline V gene, CDR1 is SEHNR and CDR2 is FQNEAQ (reference sequence). CDR3 sequence reads: CASSSGTGGPNEKLFF. CDR3 sequence (DNA): TGTGCCAGCAGCTCCGGGACAGGGGGTCCAAATGAAAAACTGTTTTTT.

The rearrangement links TRBV29-1 to TRBJ1-3, with 8 positions matching TRBD1. Losses at the gene ends were 7 bases for V and 3 bases for J; bases not matched to a gene: 5. The CDR3 consists of 13 residues. In germline, CDR1 is SQVTM, CDR2 ANQGSEA. The CDR3 nucleotides read TGCAGCGCCATGGACAGGGATGGAAACACCATATATTTT. Its translation is CSAMDRDGNTIYF. Filled out from reference TRBV29-1 and TRBJ1-3, the complete variable domain reads SAVISQKPSRDICQRGTSLTIQCQVDSQVTMMFWYRQQPGQSLTLIATANQGSEATYESGFVIDKFPISRPNLTFSTLTVSNMSPEDSSIYLCSAMDRDGNTIYFGEGSWLTVV.

CDR3 residues: CASSLDRSSRNVGSYEQYF. CDR3 DNA sequence: TGTGCCAGCAGCTTAGATCGATCCTCGCGGAACGTTGGGTCCTACGAGCAGTACTTC. The chain links TRBV11-3 to TRBJ2-7; the D is unclear. Germline V gives CDR1 SGHNT, CDR2 YENEEA. The CDR3 loop spans 19 amino acids. With 0 bases removed from V and 1 base from J, the gap between germline ends came to 22 bases.

The chain links TRBV7-3 to TRBJ2-7; tentative D call: TRBD2 (6 bases). V shed 2 bases and J shed 4 bases, with 9 bases lying between them. CDR1 and CDR2 (germline): SGHTA, FQGTGA. This CDR3 contains 13 residues. The CDR3 DNA reads TGTGCCAGCAGCTTAGGGGAGGAGTACGAGCAGTACTTC. Residues: CASSLGEEYEQYF.

The chain combines TRBV19 with TRBJ1-2, with D maybe TRBD1 (5 bases). Trimming removed 4 bases at V and 6 bases at J, with 12 bases between. Germline V gene data show CDR1 as LNHDA and CDR2 as SQIVND (reference sequence). The CDR3 spans 13 residues. This CDR3 is CASSRLGHDGYTF. The CDR3, as DNA: TGTGCCAGTAGTAGACTAGGACACGATGGCTACACCTTC.

V and J are TRBV2 and TRBJ1-4, with 9 bases aligning to TRBD1. This CDR3 has 18 residues. The germline V gene encodes CDR1 SNHLY and CDR2 FYNNEI. The V segment lost 8 bases and the J segment 2 bases; nucleotides outside the gene matches: 15. The CDR3 sequence is CASFPGQGFRGTNEKLFF. The CDR3 DNA is TGTGCCAGCTTTCCGGGACAGGGTTTTCGGGGGACTAATGAAAAACTGTTTTTT.

The V call is TRBV5-1, the J call TRBJ2-7; TRBD1 agrees at 7 bases. Germline V gives CDR1 SGHRS, CDR2 YFSETQ. The CDR3 consists of 13 residues. J gave up 1 base and V 4 bases, and 2 bases lay outside the gene matches. The DNA of the CDR3 is TGCGCCAGCAGCCCGGACAGGTCCTACGAGCAGTACTTC. Encoded protein: CASSPDRSYEQYF. The full variable domain, with the rest looked up from reference TRBV5-1 and TRBJ2-7, is KAGVTQTPRYLIKTRGQQVTLSCSPISGHRSVSWYQQTPGQGLQFLFEYFSETQRNKGNFPGRFSGRQFSNSRSEMNVSTLELGDSALYLCASSPDRSYEQYFGPGTRLTVT.

The rearrangement uses TRBV28 and TRBJ2-7; 10 nucleotides align to TRBD2. In germline, CDR1 is MDHEN, CDR2 SYDVKM. J was trimmed by 3 bases and V by 6 bases; bases with no gene match: 8. The CDR3 has 15 amino acids. The CDR3: CASSVSSSGSYEQYF. The CDR3, as DNA: TGTGCCAGCAGCGTATCCTCTAGCGGGAGCTACGAGCAGTACTTC. Based on the CDR3 plus reference TRBV28 and TRBJ2-7, the full variable domain is DVKVTQSSRYLVKRTGEKVFLECVQDMDHENMFWYRQDPGLGLRLIYFSYDVKMKEKGDIPEGYSVSREKKERFSLILESASTNQTSMYLCASSVSSSGSYEQYFGPGTRLTVT.